These 32 T cell receptor beta chains originate from one sample sequenced in a study of cytomegalovirus exposure and HLA in healthy donors. 60 Vbeta and 13 Jbeta primers were used in PCR. The table came from immunoSEQ multiplex PCR; TCRdb's copy has only in-frame clones and leaves some out. The sample has about 180,000 clones; around 81% are singletons. The sequenced material came from PBMCs. These receptors were obtained from a woman aged 25 to 45 in good health and CMV-seronegative.

This sequence joins TRBV7-9 and TRBJ2-7, with 7 bases fitting TRBD2. The CDR3 length is 16 residues. V trimming: 7 bases; J trimming: 6 bases; junction bases outside the gene matches: 18. The germline V gene has CDR1 SEHNR and CDR2 FQNEAQ (reference sequence). CDR3 in amino acids: CASKNSSGPRPFEQYF. CDR3 nucleotide sequence: TGTGCCAGCAAAAACTCTAGCGGCCCACGTCCCTTCGAGCAGTACTTC.

The chain joins TRBV27 to TRBJ2-1, with TRBD2 as a possible D gene (7 bases). Trimming removed 3 bases from V and 7 bases from J, with 13 bases in between. The CDR3 loop spans 14 amino acids. In germline, CDR1 is MNHEY, CDR2 SMNVEV (reference sequence). This CDR3 reads CASSFQGGGNEQFF. The CDR3 nucleotides read TGTGCCAGCAGTTTCCAGGGAGGGGGGAATGAGCAGTTCTTC.

V is TRBV4-3 and J is TRBJ1-1; D may be TRBD1 (6 bases). Trimming removed 0 bases at V and 1 base at J, with 6 bases between. CDR1 is LGHNA and CDR2 is YSLEER in the germline V gene. This CDR3 has 14 residues. CDR3 sequence reads: CASSQETGNTEAFF. The CDR3 DNA is TGCGCCAGCAGCCAAGAGACAGGGAACACTGAAGCTTTCTTT.

This sequence joins TRBV28 and TRBJ2-3; 7 nucleotides agree with TRBD1. Unmatched junction bases numbered 3, after V lost 3 bases and J lost 0 bases. CDR3 size: 15 residues. Germline V lookup: CDR1 MDHEN, CDR2 SYDVKM. CDR3 DNA: TGTGCCAGCAGTTTGGGACAGACTAGCACAGATACGCAGTATTTT. Its translation: CASSLGQTSTDTQYF.

For this clone: One junction end disagrees with the germline gene, perhaps due to a read error. The V call is TRBV9, the J call TRBJ2-6; tentative D call: TRBD1 (5 bases). Germline lookup yields CDR1 SGDLS and CDR2 YYNGEE. This CDR3 has 15 amino acids. DNA for the CDR3: TGTGCCAGCAGCGTAAAGGGGCATGGGGCCAACGGCCTGACTTTC. Its translation is CASSVKGHGANGLTF.

The V and J genes are TRBV12-5 and TRBJ2-5; 10 bases fit TRBD2. From germline, CDR1 is LGHNT and CDR2 FRNRAP. The CDR3 loop spans 18 amino acids. The V gene end was trimmed by 0 bases and the J gene end by 1 base; junction bases not matched to a gene: 8. In DNA, the CDR3 is TGTGCTAGTGGTTTGGTACTGGTGAGCGGGAGGGGCCAAGAGACCCAGTACTTC. Translation: CASGLVLVSGRGQETQYF.

The V and J genes are TRBV30 and TRBJ2-7, with a possible D match to TRBD2 (6 bases). CDR3 length: 11 amino acids. Germline V lookup: CDR1 GTSNPN, CDR2 SVGIG (reference sequence). The V and J ends lost 2 bases and 7 bases respectively, with 9 bases between them. The CDR3 bases are TGTGCCTGGAGTTCCGGAGGGGAGCAGTACTTC. This codes for CAWSSGGEQYF. Drawing the rest from reference TRBV30 and TRBJ2-7, the complete variable domain is SQTIHQWPATLVQPVGSPLSLECTVEGTSNPNLYWYRQAAGRGLQLLFYSVGIGQISSEVPQNLSASRPQDRQFILSSKKLLLSDSGFYLCAWSSGGEQYFGPGTRLTVT.

The V call is TRBV27, the J call TRBJ2-2; TRBD1 agrees at 8 bases. The V gene's germline CDR1 is MNHEY and CDR2 SMNVEV (reference sequence). The CDR3 loop spans 12 amino acids. J was trimmed by 8 bases and V by 9 bases; bases with no gene match: 5. The CDR3 DNA is TGTGCCAGTCAGCAGGGGGCTGGGGAGCTGTTTTTT. This gives the protein CASQQGAGELFF.

The chain uses TRBV6-5 and TRBJ1-2; a possible D gene is TRBD1 (6 bases). The V gene lost 7 bases and the J gene lost 4 bases, with 16 bases spanning the gap. CDR1 MNHEY and CDR2 SVGAGI come from the germline V gene. The CDR3 has 14 residues. Here the CDR3 reads CASTLGAGSYGYTF. In DNA, the CDR3 is TGTGCCAGCACCTTGGGGGCAGGGTCCTATGGCTACACCTTC.

The V and J genes are TRBV5-1 and TRBJ2-7, with D possibly matching TRBD1 (6 bases). The J call could be wrong; TRBJ2-1 is a better fit for the DNA end. The germline V gene has CDR1 SGHRS and CDR2 YFSETQ. CDR3 size: 15 residues. The CDR3 loop reads CASSPSGAAYNEQFF. CDR3 coding DNA: TGCGCCAGCAGCCCGTCAGGGGCCGCCTACAATGAGCAGTTCTTC.

This chain uses TRBV2 with TRBJ2-5; TRBD1 matches at 8 bases. Germline loops: CDR1 SNHLY, CDR2 FYNNEI. This CDR3 contains 16 residues. V dropped 2 bases and J dropped 4; count of bases not matched to a gene: 9. For the CDR3, the DNA is TGTGCCAGCAGTGAACCCTTTGGACAGGGTCGAGAGACCCAGTACTTC. This sequence encodes CASSEPFGQGRETQYF.

This chain connects TRBV28 to TRBJ2-5; perhaps TRBD1 as D (5 bases). This CDR3 is built from 13 residues. In germline, CDR1 is MDHEN, CDR2 SYDVKM. The germline V and J ends were trimmed by 6 bases and 1 base, with 9 bases remaining between them. Here the CDR3 DNA reads TGTGCCAGCAGGGGGCCTCTCCAAGAGACCCAGTACTTC. Translation gives CASRGPLQETQYF.

The genes are TRBV5-1 and TRBJ2-7; 9 nucleotides align to TRBD2. The V and J ends lost 4 bases and 2 bases, in that order; junction bases with no gene match: 7. The CDR3 contains 15 residues. Germline CDR1 reads SGHRS; CDR2 reads YFSETQ. CDR3 residues: CASSLAGGRAYEQYF. The CDR3 region has the DNA TGCGCCAGCAGCCTCGCGGGGGGGAGGGCCTACGAGCAGTACTTC.

The V gene is TRBV2, the J gene TRBJ1-2, with 9 nucleotides matching TRBD1. CDR1 and CDR2 (germline): SNHLY, FYNNEI. Trimming at V came to 6 bases and at J to 4 bases, leaving 6 bases not matched to a gene. CDR3 length: 14 amino acids. The CDR3 protein is CASRKQGAGYGYTF. The DNA for the CDR3 is TGTGCCAGCAGAAAACAGGGGGCGGGCTATGGCTACACCTTC.

This CDR3 reads CATDRVGGYTF. The CDR3 nucleotides are TGTGCCACGGACAGGGTAGGCGGCTACACCTTC. The rearrangement joins TRBV5-8 to TRBJ1-2; 8 nucleotides line up with TRBD1. The CDR3 covers 11 residues. With 9 bases clipped from V and 8 bases from J, the junction kept 6 bases outside the gene matches. Per the germline V gene, CDR1 is SGHTS and CDR2 is YDEGEE. The entire variable domain, with the rest obtained from reference TRBV5-8 and TRBJ1-2, is as follows: EAGVTQSPTHLIKTRGQQATLRCSPISGHTSVYWYQQALGLGLQFLLWYDEGEERNRGNFPPRFSGRQFPNYSSELNVNALELEDSALYLCATDRVGGYTFGSGTRLTVV.

The chain recombines TRBV6-5 with TRBJ2-3, with D maybe TRBD2 (5 bases). The V and J ends lost 7 bases and 0 bases respectively, with 11 bases between them. Germline V gives CDR1 MNHEY, CDR2 SVGAGI. This CDR3 is built from 14 residues. The CDR3 region has the DNA TGTGCCAGCATGTGGGGAGTCAGCACAGATACGCAGTATTTT. Its translation is CASMWGVSTDTQYF.

V is TRBV28 and J is TRBJ2-3; D is unresolved. The germline CDR1 and CDR2 sequences are MDHEN and SYDVKM. Trimming left V 6 bases short and J 5 bases short, with 6 bases between. This CDR3 comprises 11 residues. This CDR3 is CASRALDTQYF. CDR3 sequence (DNA): TGTGCCAGCAGGGCCCTAGATACGCAGTATTTT.

The rearrangement joins TRBV7-7 to TRBJ2-1; 7 bases are shared with TRBD2. The CDR3 consists of 15 residues. After removal of 5 bases from V and 0 bases from J, the junction contained 4 bases not matched to a gene. The V gene's germline CDR1 is SSHAT and CDR2 FNYEAQ (reference sequence). CDR3 DNA: TGTGCCAGCAGCCTCGGGGGGACCTCCTACAATGAGCAGTTCTTC. Residues: CASSLGGTSYNEQFF.

The genes are TRBV18 and TRBJ1-2; 8 nucleotides align to TRBD1. Germline CDR1 KGHSH, CDR2 LQKENI. The CDR3 totals 15 residues. V gave up 3 bases and J gave up 6 bases; unmatched junction bases: 9. CDR3 residues: CASSPPGQGGDGYTF. The DNA of the CDR3 is TGTGCCAGCTCACCTCCCGGACAGGGTGGCGATGGCTACACCTTC.

The chain couples TRBV6-5 to TRBJ1-4; weak D call: TRBD1 (6 bases). V lost 5 bases and J 4 bases, leaving 8 bases between the germline ends. CDR3 length: 13 amino acids. Germline V lookup: CDR1 MNHEY, CDR2 SVGAGI. CDR3 DNA sequence: TGTGCCAGCAGTAAACAGGGTAATGAAAAACTGTTTTTT. Translated: CASSKQGNEKLFF.

J is TRBJ2-3 and V is TRBV27, with 8 bases fitting TRBD1. This CDR3 is built from 12 residues. V was clipped by 7 bases and J by 8 bases; unmatched bases: 5. The germline CDR1 and CDR2 sequences are MNHEY and SMNVEV (reference sequence). The DNA of the CDR3 is TGTGCCAGCACCTCGACAGGGGTTACGCAGTATTTT. Translated: CASTSTGVTQYF.

The rearrangement joins TRBV27 to TRBJ1-1; D remains unclear. V gave up 6 bases and J gave up 2 bases, with 13 bases separating them. Germline CDR1 is MNHEY and CDR2 is SMNVEV (reference sequence). The CDR3 runs to 14 residues. The chain's CDR3 is CASSRTPYNTEAFF. As DNA, the CDR3 is TGTGCCAGCAGCAGGACTCCTTACAACACTGAAGCTTTCTTT.

The V call is TRBV4-2, the J call TRBJ2-1; D possibly corresponds to TRBD2 (5 bases). The germline V gene has CDR1 LGHNA and CDR2 YNFKEQ. Trimming left V 2 bases short and J 2 bases short, with 16 bases between. This CDR3 has 17 amino acids. DNA for the CDR3: TGTGCCAGCAGCCAATCCCATGGTTCTAGCCCCTACAATGAGCAGTTCTTC. Amino acid sequence: CASSQSHGSSPYNEQFF.

V and J are TRBV19 and TRBJ1-6; perhaps TRBD1 as D (5 bases). This CDR3 has 16 amino acids. Germline assignment: CDR1 LNHDA and CDR2 SQIVND (reference sequence). The germline V and J ends were trimmed by 5 bases and 4 bases, with 15 bases remaining between them. The CDR3 loop reads CASSGGADPYNSPLHF. CDR3 coding DNA: TGTGCCAGTAGTGGAGGGGCAGATCCTTATAATTCACCCCTCCACTTT.

The rearrangement links TRBV5-1 to TRBJ1-3; 7 bases map to TRBD1. Germline lookup yields CDR1 SGHRS and CDR2 YFSETQ. The ends lost 3 bases at V and 0 bases at J; junction bases unmatched: 6. CDR3 length equals 16 residues. Here the CDR3 reads CASSSGGSLSGNTIYF. DNA for the CDR3: TGCGCCAGCAGCTCAGGGGGTTCCCTCTCTGGAAACACCATATATTTT. The complete variable domain, with remaining parts taken from reference TRBV5-1 and TRBJ1-3, reads KAGVTQTPRYLIKTRGQQVTLSCSPISGHRSVSWYQQTPGQGLQFLFEYFSETQRNKGNFPGRFSGRQFSNSRSEMNVSTLELGDSALYLCASSSGGSLSGNTIYFGEGSWLTVV.

The J gene is TRBJ1-2, the V gene TRBV19, with 9 nucleotides matching TRBD1. Looked up from germline, CDR1 is LNHDA and CDR2 is SQIVND (reference sequence). The V segment lost 6 bases and the J segment 4 bases; nucleotides outside the gene matches: 9. The CDR3 totals 15 residues. The CDR3 coding sequence is TGTGCCAGTAGGCTTACAGGGGGCGGTGGCTATGGCTACACCTTC. Protein: CASRLTGGGGYGYTF.

V and J are TRBV28 and TRBJ1-4, with D tentatively TRBD1 (5 bases). This CDR3 comprises 12 residues. The germline V gene has CDR1 MDHEN and CDR2 SYDVKM. V lost 10 bases and J lost 8, with 14 bases in between. CDR3 sequence reads: CATEGRVEKLFF. The DNA of the CDR3 is TGTGCCACGGAGGGGCGGGTGGAAAAACTGTTTTTT.

This chain uses TRBV9 with TRBJ1-4; D is unresolved. Germline CDR1 SGDLS, CDR2 YYNGEE. Trimming shortened V by 0 bases and J by 3 bases, and 9 bases separated the two germline ends. This CDR3 is built from 15 residues. The CDR3 coding sequence is TGTGCCAGCAGCGTAGACGGGGTTTCTAATGAAAAACTGTTTTTT. This codes for CASSVDGVSNEKLFF.

V is TRBV10-1 and J is TRBJ2-4; D is perhaps TRBD1 (6 bases). Germline CDR1 reads WNHNN; CDR2 reads SYGVQD (reference sequence). The CDR3 has 17 residues. Trimming removed 6 bases from V and 1 base from J, with 19 bases in between. CDR3 DNA: TGCGCCAGCAGAATTTACAGGGTCCTGGGGGCCAAAAACATTCAGTACTTC. Its protein product is CASRIYRVLGAKNIQYF.

V and J are TRBV11-2 and TRBJ1-1, with a possible D match to TRBD1 (5 bases). Germline V gives CDR1 SGHAT, CDR2 FQNNGV. Trimming removed 10 bases from V and 2 bases from J, with 11 bases in between. This CDR3 comprises 12 residues. The CDR3 nucleotides are TGTGCCACCGAACAGGATAACACTGAAGCTTTCTTT. It is translated as CATEQDNTEAFF. Variable domain in full (rest from reference TRBV11-2 and TRBJ1-1): EAGVAQSPRYKIIEKRQSVAFWCNPISGHATLYWYQQILGQGPKLLIQFQNNGVVDDSQLPKDRFSAERLKGVDSTLKIQPAKLEDSAVYLCATEQDNTEAFFGQGTRLTVV.

This chain joins TRBV7-2 and TRBJ2-5, with D tentatively TRBD2 (5 bases). CDR3 size: 13 residues. CDR1 is SGHTA and CDR2 is FQGNSA in the germline V gene. V gave up 5 bases and J gave up 3 bases, with 10 bases separating them. The CDR3 reads CASSLTTKETQYF. In DNA form, the CDR3 reads TGTGCCAGCAGCCTGACTACCAAAGAGACCCAGTACTTC.

The V and J genes are TRBV21-1 and TRBJ2-1; whether TRBD2, the table's D call, matches the DNA was not checked. TRBV21-1 is marked as a pseudogene. The CDR3 extends over 17 amino acids. In nucleotides, the CDR3 is TGTGCCAGCAGCGCTCACGCTAGCGGGGGACCCTACAATGAGCAGTTCTTC. It yields the protein CASSAHASGGPYNEQFF.